The clone carrying this T cell receptor beta chain was seen at least ten times. Its antigen is undetermined. TCRdb ran MiXCR on the 5' RACE reads and lists one entry per CDR3 protein. The sample includes about 250,000 distinct CDR3 sequences, around 8% of them seen just once. These data originate in a study of CD8 T cells in ankylosing spondylitis. Study-wide results and caveats: Clones that were linked to disease were CD8+ and were relatively rare in peripheral blood.

The sequencing input was blood, either unsorted or a sorted T cell fraction (not recorded which). The receptor was derived from a female donor with ankylosing spondylitis or in good health (not recorded which).

The CDR3 spells CSVKGYEQYF. The DNA for the CDR3 is TGCAGCGTTAAGGGCTACGAGCAGTACTTC. The rearrangement links TRBV29-1 to TRBJ2-7; D gene uncertain. The CDR3 contains 10 residues. V shed 5 bases and J shed 3 bases, with 5 bases lying between them. Germline V gene lookup returns CDR1 SQVTM and CDR2 ANQGSEA.